These T cell receptor beta chains were read from a single sample in a study of blood T cell repertoires in COVID-19. Libraries were prepared by immunoSEQ multiplex PCR; TCRdb keeps only in-frame clonotypes and omits some of them. The sample has about 530,000 clones; roughly 91% are singletons. The sequencing sample was made of peripheral blood. These receptors were collected from a woman aged 45 to 65 with COVID-19, enrolled during active disease. Each CDR3 is given with its conserved first and last residue.

v_gene,CDR3aa
TRBV24-1,CATSDQGQGAGDTQYF
TRBV3-1/TRBV3-2,CASTSLSRTEAFF
TRBV7-2,CASQGANTDTQYF
TRBV28,CASRGTGKSKYQPQHF
TRBV9,CASGDSTGLGSGANVLTF
TRBV25-1,CASSAGTAEAFF
TRBV7-2,CASSVMVGQQDGYTF
TRBV2,CASSRGITGELFF
TRBV28,CASSPTTPLAGGLVDTQYF
TRBV5-4,CASSWAAGQEDTQYF
TRBV27,CASSSLAGFYEQYF
TRBV5-4,CASSRGTGMNTEAFF
TRBV5-6,CASSPRAGGFSYNEQFF
TRBV24-1,CATSDLGRRFSGTENTEAFF
TRBV5-1,CASSPGFSTGELFF
TRBV16,CASSLRQDLSSGNTIYF
TRBV5-1,CASSSPDRVYETQYF
TRBV5-1,CASSSGQGNEQFF
TRBV15,CATSRDLPGGGGDEQFF
TRBV21-1,CASRIHRDKANYGYTF
TRBV7-2,CASSMGPQETQYF
TRBV5-5,CASSSAGQEAYEQYF
TRBV5-6,CASSLGGTGVSTGELFF
TRBV5-6,CASSPGQGIGEQYF
TRBV5-1,CASSSSDRGNTIYF
TRBV11-2,CASSLGTGVYEQYF
TRBV5-1,CASSFTFRQGSGYEQYF
TRBV19,CASSIGGHEQYF
TRBV18,CASSPLGQGLNTGELFF
TRBV6-1,CASSESPLSYGYTF
TRBV4-1,CASSRLASKPYEQYF
TRBV11-2,CASSLETGRETQYF
TRBV6-4,CASRAQGMGTEAFF
TRBV6-5,CASVDLPSDGYTF
TRBV5-1,CASSFIEQGHEQYF
TRBV14,CASSSQGFTEAFF
TRBV6-5,CASTESTGGGDTQYF
TRBV27,CASSHGTGYEQYF
TRBV5-4,CATFDRDTSWEQYF